Each of the 24 T cell receptor beta chains below was sequenced from the same sample in a study of T cells in narcolepsy. Profiling relied on immunoSEQ multiplex PCR, and the TCRdb table lists in-frame clones only, not all of them. The top ten hold less than 3% of the sample, which has more than 30,000 clones, around 86% seen once. Input material: CD45RA- memory CD4+ T cells from PBMCs. These receptors came from a human donor with narcolepsy.

This clone was observed a single time. The chain is built from TRBV12-5 and TRBJ2-5; D gene unclear. Trimming shortened V by 6 bases and J by 5 bases, and 7 bases separated the two germline ends. Looked up from germline, CDR1 is LGHNT and CDR2 is FRNRAP. The CDR3 length is 11 residues. The CDR3 DNA reads TGTGCTAGTGGCCCGGGTGAGACCCAGTACTTC. Its translation is CASGPGETQYF.

This clone was seen just once. The chain has TRBV7-3 and TRBJ1-2; 7 nucleotides line up with TRBD1. Germline CDR1 is SGHTA and CDR2 is FQGTGA. CDR3 length: 13 amino acids. The trim removed 5 bases at V and 2 bases at J, leaving 2 bases unmatched. The CDR3 spells CASSMDRNYGYTF. CDR3 nucleotides: TGTGCCAGCAGCATGGACAGGAACTATGGCTACACCTTC.

The chain links TRBV18 to TRBJ1-6, with a weak D call TRBD1 (6 bases). CDR1 and CDR2 from the germline V gene are KGHSH and LQKENI. The CDR3 consists of 17 residues. Between the trimmed V and J ends, which lost 2 bases and 8 bases, there was a span of 19 bases. In DNA, the CDR3 is TGTGCCAGCTCACCAGCGAGAGGCAGGGGATATGATTCACCCCTCCACTTT. Encoded protein: CASSPARGRGYDSPLHF.

The chain links TRBV18 to TRBJ2-1; TRBD1 matches 8 bases. This CDR3 comprises 17 residues. After removal of 1 base from V and 2 bases from J, the junction contained 7 bases not matched to a gene. Germline V CDR1 and CDR2: KGHSH, LQKENI. The CDR3 DNA follows: TGTGCCAGCTCACCACGGGTCGGACAGGGAACCTACAATGAGCAGTTCTTC. Its translation: CASSPRVGQGTYNEQFF.

The V and J genes are TRBV9 and TRBJ1-2; D remains unclear. The ends were cut back, 0 bases at V and 5 bases at J, with 8 bases in the middle. The CDR3 is 13 residues long. Germline V gene sequence: CDR1 SGDLS, CDR2 YYNGEE. The chain's CDR3 is CASSVEGRYGYTF. CDR3 bases: TGTGCCAGCAGCGTAGAGGGTCGGTATGGCTACACCTTC.

The V gene is TRBV9, the J gene TRBJ2-5; 7 nucleotides match TRBD1. Germline assignment: CDR1 SGDLS and CDR2 YYNGEE. CDR3 length equals 16 residues. With 4 bases clipped from V and 2 bases from J, the junction kept 11 bases outside the gene matches. In DNA form, the CDR3 reads TGTGCCAGCAGCCCCCCTCCGGGGACAGATCAAGAGACCCAGTACTTC. It encodes CASSPPPGTDQETQYF.

The gene calls are TRBV30 and TRBJ2-2; D ambiguous. CDR3 length: 13 residues. Per germline, CDR1 GTSNPN and CDR2 SVGIG (reference sequence). Trimming removed 3 bases from V and 7 bases from J, with 12 bases in between. CDR3 coding DNA: TGTGCCTGGAGAAGGGCTAGGAACGGGGAGCTGTTTTTT. It codes for CAWRRARNGELFF. Using reference TRBV30 and TRBJ2-2 for the parts outside the CDR3, the full variable domain is SQTIHQWPATLVQPVGSPLSLECTVEGTSNPNLYWYRQAAGRGLQLLFYSVGIGQISSEVPQNLSASRPQDRQFILSSKKLLLSDSGFYLCAWRRARNGELFFGEGSRLTVL.

J is TRBJ2-3 and V is TRBV7-6; tentatively, D is TRBD2 (6 bases). Germline loops: CDR1 SGHVS, CDR2 FNYEAQ. Trimming shortened V by 1 base and J by 3 bases, and 11 bases separated the two germline ends. CDR3 size: 15 residues. CDR3 nucleotide sequence: TGTGCCAGCAGCTTAGTGGAGGGCTTGACAGATACGCAGTATTTT. Translated, it gives CASSLVEGLTDTQYF.

This sequence joins TRBV7-2 and TRBJ2-1, with 7 bases identical to TRBD2. CDR1 and CDR2 (germline): SGHTA, FQGNSA. The CDR3 is 14 amino acids. V gave up 4 bases and J gave up 4 bases; unmatched junction bases: 4. This chain's CDR3 is CASSSGTKYNEQFF. In nucleotides, the CDR3 is TGTGCCAGCAGCTCCGGGACTAAGTACAATGAGCAGTTCTTC.

The CDR3 sequence: CASSLDQGDSPLHF. In nucleotides, the CDR3 is TGTGCCAGCAGCTTAGACCAGGGGGATTCACCCCTCCACTTT. The chain couples TRBV7-2 to TRBJ1-6, with 7 bases fitting TRBD1. The CDR3 sequence is 14 residues long. J was trimmed by 8 bases and V by 1 base; bases with no gene match: 2. Germline loops: CDR1 SGHTA, CDR2 FQGNSA.

The gene calls are TRBV2 and TRBJ2-3, with D unresolved. The CDR3 is 15 amino acids. The V and J ends lost 5 bases and 0 bases respectively, with 12 bases between them. Germline V lookup: CDR1 SNHLY, CDR2 FYNNEI. Written as DNA, the CDR3 is TGTGCCAGCAGTCCAGGAGCCACTAGCACAGATACGCAGTATTTT. It encodes CASSPGATSTDTQYF.

V is TRBV2 and J is TRBJ1-5; D is uncertain. CDR1 SNHLY and CDR2 FYNNEI come from the germline V gene. The CDR3 has 12 amino acids. Trimming cost V 11 bases and J 3 bases, with 11 bases left between them. CDR3 sequence: CAGGRINQPQHF. CDR3 DNA: TGTGCCGGCGGACGGATCAATCAGCCCCAGCATTTT.

This chain connects TRBV15 to TRBJ2-7, with 7 bases fitting TRBD1. This CDR3 spans 16 amino acids. V trimming: 5 bases; J trimming: 3 bases; junction bases outside the gene matches: 13. Germline CDR1 reads LNHNV; CDR2 reads YYDKDF (reference sequence). The CDR3 reads CATSRSISTGFYEQYF. CDR3 DNA: TGTGCCACCAGCCGATCGATTTCGACAGGGTTCTACGAGCAGTACTTC.

This sequence joins TRBV6-6 and TRBJ2-2; no firm D call. In germline, CDR1 is MNHNY, CDR2 SVGAGI (reference sequence). Trimming removed 0 bases at V and 8 bases at J, with 7 bases between. CDR3 length: 13 residues. The CDR3 DNA is TGTGCCAGCAGTTACTCTAGTGGTGGGGAGCTGTTTTTT. Protein product: CASSYSSGGELFF.

The chain uses TRBV7-2 and TRBJ1-1; D remains unclear. V lost 3 bases and J 7 bases, leaving 15 bases between the germline ends. CDR1 SGHTA and CDR2 FQGNSA come from the germline V gene. The CDR3 spans 14 residues. The CDR3 DNA is TGTGCCAGCAGCTTGGATCACGGGTGGGGTGAAGCTTTCTTT. It is translated as CASSLDHGWGEAFF. The full variable domain, rest sourced from reference TRBV7-2 and TRBJ1-1, is GAGVSQSPSNKVTEKGKDVELRCDPISGHTALYWYRQSLGQGLEFLIYFQGNSAPDKSGLPSDRFSAERTGGSVSTLTIQRTQQEDSAVYLCASSLDHGWGEAFFGQGTRLTVV.

The chain joins TRBV5-1 to TRBJ1-6; TRBD1 agrees at 8 bases. This CDR3 region has 15 residues. Germline values: CDR1 SGHRS, CDR2 YFSETQ. V lost 4 bases and J lost 8; bases outside the gene matches: 8. In nucleotides, the CDR3 is TGCGCCAGCAGCACCAGGGGGCTGGAGGATTCACCCCTCCACTTT. The encoded protein is CASSTRGLEDSPLHF.

The chain has TRBV7-2 and TRBJ2-1; D remains ambiguous. Germline lookup yields CDR1 SGHTA and CDR2 FQGNSA. The CDR3 extends over 13 amino acids. Trimming left V 1 base short and J 9 bases short, with 10 bases between. This CDR3 is CASSLEVTGEQFF. The CDR3 DNA follows: TGTGCCAGCAGCTTAGAGGTGACGGGTGAGCAGTTCTTC.

V gene TRBV7-2 combines with J gene TRBJ1-2, with D uncertain. The CDR3 totals 14 residues. Trimming pared 1 base from V and 11 bases from J, leaving 17 bases between. The germline gives CDR1 SGHTA, CDR2 FQGNSA. The CDR3 spells CASSLGYGVEVYTF. The CDR3 coding sequence is TGTGCCAGCAGCTTAGGGTACGGGGTTGAGGTTTACACCTTC.

This clone occurred once. The chain's CDR3 is CSAQASNQPQHF. CDR3 coding DNA: TGCAGCGCCCAAGCGAGCAATCAGCCCCAGCATTTT. The chain carries TRBV29-1 and TRBJ1-5; no clear D. CDR3 size: 12 residues. Germline assignment: CDR1 SQVTM and CDR2 ANQGSEA. V was cut by 7 bases and J by 1 base, with 8 bases left in between.

The gene calls are TRBV4-1 and TRBJ1-2; D uncertain. Germline-derived CDR1 and CDR2 are MGHRA and YSYEKL. V gave up 0 bases and J gave up 4 bases, with 9 bases separating them. This CDR3 spans 14 amino acids. This chain's CDR3 is CASSQDYSLYGYTF. The DNA for the CDR3 is TGCGCCAGCAGCCAAGATTACAGCCTCTATGGCTACACCTTC.

The J gene is TRBJ1-2, the V gene TRBV5-6, with a possible D match to TRBD1 (5 bases). Germline-derived CDR1 and CDR2 are SGHDT and YYEEEE. This CDR3 contains 16 residues. Trimming took off 3 bases at V and 0 bases at J, with 15 bases between the two ends. CDR3 DNA: TGTGCCAGCAGCTGGGTAGACAGTACCTCTAACTATGGCTACACCTTC. Translation gives CASSWVDSTSNYGYTF.

CDR3 coding DNA: TGCGCCAGCAGCCCGGGACAGCCCAATCCACCCCTCCACTTT. It specifies CASSPGQPNPPLHF. The V and J genes are TRBV5-1 and TRBJ1-6; 7 bases align to TRBD1. After removal of 4 bases from V and 11 bases from J, the junction contained 9 bases not matched to a gene. This CDR3 contains 14 residues. The germline V gene encodes CDR1 SGHRS and CDR2 YFSETQ.

The gene calls are TRBV5-4 and TRBJ1-1; TRBD1 matches 7 bases. Germline-derived CDR1 and CDR2 are SGHNT and YYREEE (reference sequence). This CDR3 region has 14 residues. V shed 1 base, J shed 2 bases, and the junction held 2 bases outside the gene matches. DNA for the CDR3: TGTGCCAGCAGCTTGCAGGGGGGAAACACTGAAGCTTTCTTT. This translates into CASSLQGGNTEAFF.

The rearrangement joins TRBV4-1 to TRBJ1-1; D perhaps matches TRBD1 (6 bases). Trimming removed 1 base from V and 11 bases from J, with 17 bases in between. The CDR3 totals 14 residues. From germline, CDR1 is MGHRA and CDR2 YSYEKL. The CDR3 protein is CASSQVGTGSVAFF. In nucleotides, the CDR3 is TGCGCCAGCAGCCAAGTTGGAACAGGGTCGGTGGCTTTCTTT.